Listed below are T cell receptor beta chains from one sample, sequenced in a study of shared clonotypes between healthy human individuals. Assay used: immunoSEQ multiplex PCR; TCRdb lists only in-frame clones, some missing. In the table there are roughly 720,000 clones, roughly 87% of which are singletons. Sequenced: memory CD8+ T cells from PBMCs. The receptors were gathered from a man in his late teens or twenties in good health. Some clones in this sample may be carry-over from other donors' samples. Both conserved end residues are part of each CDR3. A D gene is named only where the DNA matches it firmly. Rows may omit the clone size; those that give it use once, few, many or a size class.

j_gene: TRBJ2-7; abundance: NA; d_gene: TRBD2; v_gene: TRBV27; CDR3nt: TGTGCCAGCAGTCTTGGCGGGAGGGGATACGAGCAGTACTTC; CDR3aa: CASSLGGRGYEQYF
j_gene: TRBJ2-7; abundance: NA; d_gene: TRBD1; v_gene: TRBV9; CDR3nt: TGTGCCAGCAGCGTAGGGACAGGGAACGAGCAGTACTTC; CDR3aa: CASSVGTGNEQYF
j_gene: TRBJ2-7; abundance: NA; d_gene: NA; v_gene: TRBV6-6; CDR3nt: TGTGCCAGCATATCGGGGAGATACGAGCAGTACTTC; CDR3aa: CASISGRYEQYF
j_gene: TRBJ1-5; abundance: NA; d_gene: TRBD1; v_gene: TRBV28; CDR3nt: TGTGCCAGCAGTCGGGACAGGGGAGATAATCAGCCCCAGCATTTT; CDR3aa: CASSRDRGDNQPQHF
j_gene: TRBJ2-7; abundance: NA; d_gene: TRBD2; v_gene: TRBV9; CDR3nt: TGTGCCAGCAGCGTAGGAACTAGCGGGATCGTGCACTTC; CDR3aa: CASSVGTSGIVHF
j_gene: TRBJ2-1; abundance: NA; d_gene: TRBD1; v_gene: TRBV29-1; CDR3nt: TGCAGCTCCCTTGGGGGACAGGAGAGCAATGAGCAGTTCTTC; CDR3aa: CSSLGGQESNEQFF
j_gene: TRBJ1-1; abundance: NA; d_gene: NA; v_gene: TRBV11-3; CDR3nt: TGTGCCAGCAGCTTTAGGAGGGAAACCTTGAACACTGAAGCTTTCTTT; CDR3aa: CASSFRRETLNTEAFF
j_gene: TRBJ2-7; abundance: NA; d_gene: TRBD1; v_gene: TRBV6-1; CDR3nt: TGTGCCAGCAGTGGGACAGGGGGCTCCTACGAGCAGTACTTC; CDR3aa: CASSGTGGSYEQYF
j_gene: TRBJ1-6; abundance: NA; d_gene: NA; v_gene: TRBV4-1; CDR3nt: TGCGCCAGCAGCCAAGATGGGGTGTGGAATTCACCCCTCCACTTT; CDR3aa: CASSQDGVWNSPLHF
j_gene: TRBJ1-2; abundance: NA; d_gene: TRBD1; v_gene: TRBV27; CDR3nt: TGTGCCAGCAGTCTGAAGACAGGGTGGTATGGCTACACCTTC; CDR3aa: CASSLKTGWYGYTF
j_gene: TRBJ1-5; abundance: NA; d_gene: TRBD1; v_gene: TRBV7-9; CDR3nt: TGTGCCAGCAGCCCCTGGGGACAGGGAAGCCAGCCCCAGCATTTT; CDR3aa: CASSPWGQGSQPQHF
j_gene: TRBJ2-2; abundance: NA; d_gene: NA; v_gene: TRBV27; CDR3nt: TGTGCCAGCAGTCAAGCAGGGGGCGCGGGGGGCACCGGGGAGCTGTTTTTT; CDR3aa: CASSQAGGAGGTGELFF
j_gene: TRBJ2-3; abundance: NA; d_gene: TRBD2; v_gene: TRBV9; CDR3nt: TGTGCCAGCGGGGCCCCACTAGCGGGATCTAGCACAGATACGCAGTATTTT; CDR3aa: CASGAPLAGSSTDTQYF
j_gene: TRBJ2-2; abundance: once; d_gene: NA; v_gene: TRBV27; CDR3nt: TGTGCCAGCAGTCCTAACACCGGGGAGCTGTTTTTT; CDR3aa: CASSPNTGELFF
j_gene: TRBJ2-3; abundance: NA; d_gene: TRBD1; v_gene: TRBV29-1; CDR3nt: TGCAGCGTTGAAGGGTTGGACAGGGAGGAGTATACGCAGTATTTT; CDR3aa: CSVEGLDREEYTQYF